The 31 T cell receptor beta chains presented below share a single source sample, sequenced in a study of blood T cell repertoires in COVID-19. TCRdb's copy holds only in-frame clones and misses some; the assay was immunoSEQ multiplex PCR. The sample carries around 260,000 clones, about 93% recorded once. The sample was PBMCs or T cells enriched from blood (not recorded which). The origin of the receptors is a woman in her 30s who had recovered from COVID-19.

The CDR3 nucleotides read TGTGCCAGCAGTTCTGTTCAGACACTGGATAATGAAAAACTGTTTTTT. It encodes CASSSVQTLDNEKLFF. The gene calls are TRBV28 and TRBJ1-4; D unresolved. CDR1 is MDHEN and CDR2 is SYDVKM in the germline V gene. V was shortened by 4 bases and J by 4 bases, with 16 bases between the two germline ends. The CDR3 runs 16 residues.

Written as DNA, the CDR3 is TGTGCCAGTAGACCCAGAGGGAGTCCCGGGGAGCTGTTTTTT. It encodes CASRPRGSPGELFF. The gene calls are TRBV19 and TRBJ2-2; a weak D match, TRBD2 (5 bases). Germline CDR1 and CDR2: LNHDA and SQIVND (reference sequence). V was cut by 6 bases and J by 6 bases, with 14 bases left in between. There are 14 residues in the CDR3.

The rearrangement uses TRBV6-5 and TRBJ1-2, with 9 positions matching TRBD1. CDR3 length: 15 residues. CDR1 and CDR2 (germline): MNHEY, SVGAGI. V was clipped by 6 bases and J by 7 bases; unmatched bases: 12. The CDR3 DNA sequence: TGTGCCAGCAGGGGACAGGGAAAAAGGAAGTTTGGCTACACCTTC. This gives the protein CASRGQGKRKFGYTF.

With respect to this clone: Distinct nucleotide sequences in the sample also encode this CDR3. The chain carries TRBV18 and TRBJ2-5; D possibly corresponds to TRBD2 (6 bases). CDR1 is KGHSH and CDR2 is LQKENI in the germline V gene. CDR3 length equals 14 residues. V gave up 1 base and J gave up 0 bases, with 6 bases separating them. For the CDR3, the DNA is TGTGCCAGCTCACCACGCGGGGACCAAGAGACCCAGTACTTC. Translated, it gives CASSPRGDQETQYF.

The V gene is TRBV7-9, the J gene TRBJ2-7; TRBD2 matches 8 bases. CDR1 is SEHNR, CDR2 FQNEAQ, per germline (reference sequence). The CDR3 length is 16 residues. V lost 5 bases to trimming and J lost 1 base; unmatched junction nucleotides: 10. The CDR3 loop is CASSGPGLESSYEQYF. CDR3 DNA: TGTGCCAGCAGCGGTCCGGGACTAGAGTCTTCCTACGAGCAGTACTTC.

This sequence joins TRBV27 and TRBJ2-1, with 10 bases fitting TRBD2. Trimming removed 5 bases from V and 9 bases from J; junction bases left unmatched: 13. The CDR3 extends over 16 amino acids. CDR1 and CDR2 (germline): MNHEY, SMNVEV (reference sequence). CDR3 in DNA: TGTGCCAGCAGTCCCCTTTTAGAGCGGGAGGGCCTTGAGCAGTTCTTC. Translating gives CASSPLLEREGLEQFF.

This rearrangement joins TRBV11-3 to TRBJ2-1, with TRBD2 matching over 13 bases. V lost 1 base and J lost 8; bases outside the gene matches: 5. CDR3 length: 16 amino acids. From germline, CDR1 is SGHNT and CDR2 YENEEA. The CDR3 loop reads CASSLGFGLAGDEQFF. In nucleotides, the CDR3 is TGTGCCAGCAGCTTAGGATTCGGACTAGCGGGGGATGAGCAGTTCTTC.

The V gene is TRBV19, the J gene TRBJ2-7; tentatively, D is TRBD1 (5 bases). The V gene's germline CDR1 is LNHDA and CDR2 SQIVND (reference sequence). The CDR3 loop spans 16 amino acids. Trimming left V 0 bases short and J 0 bases short, with 12 bases between. The chain's CDR3 is CASSIDHQGGSYEQYF. The CDR3, as DNA: TGTGCCAGTAGTATAGATCATCAGGGTGGCTCCTACGAGCAGTACTTC.

V is TRBV6-5 and J is TRBJ2-7; D is possibly TRBD2 (5 bases). The CDR3 length is 15 residues. Germline loops: CDR1 MNHEY, CDR2 SVGAGI. Trimming took off 6 bases at V and 4 bases at J, with 19 bases between the two ends. The CDR3, as DNA: TGTGCCAGCAGCTCCCCGAGAGGGAGTCATTACGAGCAGTACTTC. This sequence encodes CASSSPRGSHYEQYF.

This rearrangement joins TRBV29-1 to TRBJ1-1; TRBD1 agrees at 8 bases. This CDR3 has 15 residues. Germline V gene sequence: CDR1 SQVTM, CDR2 ANQGSEA. V lost 0 bases and J lost 0; bases outside the gene matches: 3. CDR3 bases: TGCAGCGTTGAAGATTGGACAGGGTTGAACACTGAAGCTTTCTTT. Protein: CSVEDWTGLNTEAFF.

The genes are TRBV28 and TRBJ2-2, with 12 bases lining up with TRBD1. The junction had 14 bases not matched to a gene; V was cut back by 8 bases and J by 4 bases. The CDR3 extends over 18 amino acids. Germline V gene lookup returns CDR1 MDHEN and CDR2 SYDVKM. The chain's CDR3 is CASPPPPGQGAGTGELFF. CDR3 DNA: TGTGCCAGCCCCCCCCCTCCGGGACAGGGGGCGGGCACCGGGGAGCTGTTTTTT.

This clone has just one count. This chain joins TRBV3-1 (or the pseudogene TRBV3-2) and TRBJ2-3; a possible D gene is TRBD1 (5 bases). V was clipped by 4 bases and J by 6 bases, with 11 bases between them. From germline, CDR1 is LGHDT and CDR2 YNNKEL (reference sequence). CDR3 length: 13 residues. The chain's CDR3 is CASSPPGADTQYF. The CDR3 bases are TGTGCCAGCAGCCCTCCTGGGGCTGATACGCAGTATTTT.

This chain joins TRBV28 and TRBJ1-5; 8 bases align to TRBD1. The CDR3 covers 18 residues. Germline CDR1 reads MDHEN; CDR2 reads SYDVKM. The ends lost 0 bases at V and 2 bases at J; junction bases unmatched: 9. The CDR3: CASSLWDGRGQGNQPQHF. CDR3 bases: TGTGCCAGCAGTTTATGGGATGGCAGGGGACAGGGCAATCAGCCCCAGCATTTT.

V gene TRBV6-6 combines with J gene TRBJ2-5; a weak D match, TRBD1 (5 bases). The CDR3 has 14 amino acids. Germline V gene data show CDR1 as MNHNY and CDR2 as SVGAGI (reference sequence). V lost 0 bases and J lost 4, with 9 bases in between. CDR3 in DNA: TGTGCCAGCAGTTACTCCAGGGAATTAGAGACCCAGTACTTC. This encodes CASSYSRELETQYF.

This clone has just one count. The chain uses TRBV7-9 and TRBJ1-3, with unresolved D. The CDR3 is 19 amino acids. CDR1 SEHNR and CDR2 FQNEAQ come from the germline V gene (reference sequence). V was trimmed by 2 bases and J by 1 base, leaving 21 bases between them. This CDR3 is CASSLIALNRLRSGNTIYF. Written as DNA, the CDR3 is TGTGCCAGCAGCTTAATAGCCCTCAACCGTCTTCGATCTGGAAACACCATATATTTT.

The chain combines TRBV24-1 with TRBJ2-5; TRBD2 aligns across 8 bases. The junction had 8 bases not matched to a gene; V was cut back by 4 bases and J by 5 bases. The CDR3 extends over 15 amino acids. Germline loops: CDR1 KGHDR, CDR2 SFDVKD. The CDR3: CATSDPRGGRETQYF. For the CDR3, the DNA is TGTGCCACCAGTGACCCCCGGGGGGGCCGCGAGACCCAGTACTTC.

The chain couples TRBV5-6 to TRBJ1-6; D remains ambiguous. V lost 1 base and J 1 base, leaving 9 bases between the germline ends. Germline V gene data show CDR1 as SGHDT and CDR2 as YYEEEE. The CDR3 sequence is 16 residues long. The CDR3 region is CASSLNGMSYNSPLHF. CDR3 coding DNA: TGTGCCAGCAGCTTGAACGGGATGTCCTATAATTCACCCCTCCACTTT.

V gene TRBV28 combines with J gene TRBJ1-2, with 7 bases fitting TRBD1. The V gene's germline CDR1 is MDHEN and CDR2 SYDVKM. V shed 2 bases, J shed 7 bases, and the junction held 7 bases outside the gene matches. The CDR3 covers 14 residues. The CDR3 coding sequence is TGTGCCAGCAGTTTAAGCGACAGGGTGGGTGGCTACACCTTC. Residues: CASSLSDRVGGYTF.

V and J are TRBV5-4 and TRBJ2-1; no reliable D call. Trimming stripped 1 base from V and 2 bases from J, with 10 bases between. CDR1 and CDR2 (germline): SGHNT, YYREEE (reference sequence). The CDR3 length is 15 residues. CDR3 nucleotides: TGTGCCAGCAGCTTGAGTTCACAGCCCTACAATGAGCAGTTCTTC. Translating it yields CASSLSSQPYNEQFF.

J is TRBJ1-2 and V is TRBV7-6, with 9 bases fitting TRBD1. The germline CDR1 and CDR2 sequences are SGHVS and FNYEAQ. CDR3 size: 15 residues. With 3 bases clipped from V and 0 bases from J, the junction kept 2 bases outside the gene matches. This CDR3 reads CASSFGDRANYGYTF. As DNA, the CDR3 is TGTGCCAGCAGCTTTGGGGACAGGGCTAACTATGGCTACACCTTC.

This clone has more than one count but fewer than ten. The chain joins TRBV5-4 to TRBJ1-2; D is perhaps TRBD1 (5 bases). The germline V and J ends were trimmed by 5 bases and 8 bases, with 22 bases remaining between them. Per the germline V gene, CDR1 is SGHNT and CDR2 is YYREEE (reference sequence). The CDR3 consists of 15 residues. The CDR3 sequence: CASRPKGRGGEGYTF. CDR3 in DNA: TGTGCCAGCAGACCCAAAGGGAGGGGAGGAGAGGGCTACACCTTC. The full variable domain, in which reference TRBV5-4 and TRBJ1-2 provide the parts outside the CDR3, is ETGVTQSPTHLIKTRGQQVTLRCSSQSGHNTVSWYQQALGQGPQFIFQYYREEENGRGNFPPRFSGLQFPNYSSELNVNALELDDSALYLCASRPKGRGGEGYTFGSGTRLTVV.

This chain joins TRBV4-3 and TRBJ2-3; TRBD2 agrees at 9 bases. Per the germline V gene, CDR1 is LGHNA and CDR2 is YSLEER. The length of the CDR3 is 20 residues. V lost 4 bases, J lost 5 bases, and 22 bases stayed unmatched. The CDR3 reads CASSRGLRSSGGRAGDTQYF. The CDR3 nucleotides read TGCGCCAGCAGCCGAGGTCTAAGGTCGTCGGGCGGGAGGGCCGGAGATACGCAGTATTTT.

V is TRBV12-3 or TRBV12-4 and J is TRBJ1-3; weak D call: TRBD1 (6 bases). Trimming cost V 7 bases and J 11 bases, with 12 bases left between them. The CDR3 covers 11 residues. CDR3 in DNA: TGTGCCAGCACCGTAGAGGGGGCCATATATTTT. Amino acid sequence: CASTVEGAIYF.

The V call is TRBV15, the J call TRBJ1-5; TRBD1 agrees at 7 bases. The junction had 5 bases not matched to a gene; V was cut back by 1 base and J by 5 bases. This CDR3 comprises 15 residues. Germline V gives CDR1 LNHNV, CDR2 YYDKDF (reference sequence). CDR3 protein: CATSRAGQLDQPQHF. CDR3 coding DNA: TGTGCCACCAGCAGAGCGGGACAGTTAGATCAGCCCCAGCATTTT. Looking up the rest from reference TRBV15 and TRBJ1-5 gives the full variable domain: DAMVIQNPRYQVTQFGKPVTLSCSQTLNHNVMYWYQQKSSQAPKLLFHYYDKDFNNEADTPDNFQSRRPNTSFCFLDIRSPGLGDTAMYLCATSRAGQLDQPQHFGDGTRLSIL.

The chain links TRBV6-6 to TRBJ2-3; 9 bases match TRBD1. CDR1 and CDR2 from the germline V gene are MNHNY and SVGAGI (reference sequence). The J segment lost 5 bases and the V segment lost 5 bases, leaving 2 bases of the junction unmatched. CDR3 length: 13 residues. The CDR3 is CASSRQGVDTQYF. The CDR3 DNA reads TGTGCCAGCAGTCGACAGGGGGTAGATACGCAGTATTTT.

The J gene is TRBJ2-3, the V gene TRBV7-9; 10 bases line up with TRBD2. Germline assignment: CDR1 SEHNR and CDR2 FQNEAQ (reference sequence). This CDR3 comprises 15 residues. With 3 bases clipped from V and 4 bases from J, the junction kept 4 bases outside the gene matches. The CDR3 region is CASSLTSGFADTQYF. The CDR3 nucleotides read TGTGCCAGCAGCTTGACTAGCGGGTTCGCAGATACGCAGTATTTT.

This chain connects TRBV9 to TRBJ2-7; D may be TRBD2 (6 bases). The CDR3 is 15 amino acids. With 4 bases removed from V and 3 bases from J, the gap between germline ends came to 17 bases. CDR1 and CDR2 (germline): SGDLS, YYNGEE. The CDR3 DNA follows: TGTGCCAGCAGCTCAGGCGGGGACTCCAACTACGAGCAGTACTTC. Translation gives CASSSGGDSNYEQYF.

This sequence joins TRBV18 and TRBJ2-1; 7 bases are a match to TRBD2. The V and J ends lost 0 bases and 5 bases, in that order; junction bases with no gene match: 7. The CDR3 totals 16 residues. CDR1 is KGHSH and CDR2 is LQKENI in the germline V gene. The CDR3 bases are TGTGCCAGCTCACCACCGGGAGGGTTCCCGCACAATGAGCAGTTCTTC. It is translated as CASSPPGGFPHNEQFF.

The CDR3 is CASSELATGELFF. The CDR3 DNA reads TGTGCCAGCAGTGAACTAGCGACCGGGGAGCTGTTTTTT. The rearrangement joins TRBV6-4 to TRBJ2-2; 7 bases fit TRBD2. Germline V CDR1 and CDR2: MRHNA, SNTAGT. There are 13 residues in the CDR3. Losses at the gene ends were 3 bases for V and 5 bases for J; bases not matched to a gene: 0.

This clone has more than one count but fewer than ten. The DNA for the CDR3 is TGTGCCAGCAGCCAACTAGCGGGAGTAACCGGGGAGCTGTTTTTT. Translating it yields CASSQLAGVTGELFF. The chain links TRBV6-2 or TRBV6-3 to TRBJ2-2; 11 nucleotides agree with TRBD2. Germline trimming cut 6 bases from V and 5 bases from J; bases unmatched to any gene: 5. The CDR3 spans 15 residues. Germline CDR1 is MNHEY and CDR2 is SVGEGT.

The rearrangement joins TRBV5-1 to TRBJ2-3, with 10 bases fitting TRBD1. Unmatched junction bases numbered 3, after V lost 4 bases and J lost 4 bases. CDR1 is SGHRS and CDR2 is YFSETQ in the germline V gene. The CDR3 has 14 residues. The CDR3 sequence is CASSPGQGADTQYF. The CDR3 DNA reads as TGCGCCAGCAGCCCCGGACAGGGGGCAGATACGCAGTATTTT.